The rows below give T cell receptor beta chains drawn from one sample of a study of T cells after posttransplantation cyclophosphamide. The data were produced by immunoSEQ multiplex PCR, yet TCRdb's version contains in-frame clones alone and is incomplete. The table has about 19,000 clones, roughly 87% seen once. Sequenced material: PBMCs, taken after allogeneic stem cell transplant with posttransplant cyclophosphamide. The receptor set was obtained from a female patient in her forties who received an allogeneic stem cell transplant from a related donor, was CMV-positive, and had no GVHD. The graft donor may have given rise to some T cells. The CDR3 runs from the conserved cysteine through the conserved F or W. D genes are given only for firm matches. Rows may omit the clone size; those that give it use once, few, many or a size class.

J gene,D gene,V gene,clone size,CDR3 DNA,CDR3 protein
TRBJ2-5,NA,TRBV4-1,once,TGCGCCAGCAGCCAAGATCTCCAGGGTCGGGAGACCCAGTACTTC,CASSQDLQGRETQYF
TRBJ1-2,NA,TRBV7-9,NA,TGTGCCAGCAGCTTAGAGGAGGGGTTGTACGGCTACACCTTC,CASSLEEGLYGYTF
TRBJ2-2,TRBD2,TRBV2,NA,TGTGCCAGCAGGGGGACCGGGACTAGCGGGAGGGCCTCTTGGGTCACCGGGGAGCTGTTTTTT,CASRGTGTSGRASWVTGELFF
TRBJ2-3,NA,TRBV15,NA,TGTGCCACCAGCAGGTCAGGATTGGATACGCAGTATTTT,CATSRSGLDTQYF
TRBJ2-3,TRBD2,TRBV7-3,NA,TGTGCCAGCAGCAAGGGACTAGCGGGAGTTGATACGCAGTATTTT,CASSKGLAGVDTQYF
TRBJ2-3,NA,TRBV28,NA,TGTGCCAGCAGTTTTGGGGGGGCAACGCGGACAGATACGCAGTATTTT,CASSFGGATRTDTQYF
TRBJ2-7,TRBD2,TRBV7-2,NA,TGTGCCAGCAGCTTAGCTGGGACTAGCGAGTACGAGCAGTACTTC,CASSLAGTSEYEQYF
TRBJ1-2,NA,TRBV4-2,NA,TGTGCCAGCAGCCAAGGTGTCGGGAGTGGCTACACCTTC,CASSQGVGSGYTF
TRBJ2-1,NA,TRBV2,NA,TGTGCCAGCAGTGAAAGGCGGATCTACTCCTACAATGAGCAGTTCTTC,CASSERRIYSYNEQFF
TRBJ2-7,NA,TRBV27,few,TGTGCCAGCAGTTTTTATCCTGACGGAGGGTACGAGCAGTACTTC,CASSFYPDGGYEQYF
TRBJ1-5,TRBD1,TRBV7-2,NA,TGTGCCAGCAGCTTAGCTCGGACAGGAGTTCAGCCCCAGCATTTT,CASSLARTGVQPQHF
TRBJ2-2,NA,TRBV5-8,NA,TGTGCCAGCAGCTTCGACAGGTTCGCGAACACCGGGGAGCTGTTTTTT,CASSFDRFANTGELFF
TRBJ2-3,TRBD2,TRBV4-1,NA,TGCGCCAGCAGCCAACTAGGACTAGCGGGAGGGCCGGGCACAGATACGCAGTATTTT,CASSQLGLAGGPGTDTQYF
TRBJ2-5,NA,TRBV28,NA,TGTGCCAGCAGCAGACCGGGACAAGAGACCCAGTACTTC,CASSRPGQETQYF
TRBJ2-1,TRBD2,TRBV7-2,NA,TGTGCCAGCAGCTTAGGCCCCCTAGCGGGAAGGACCTACAATGAGCAGTTCTTC,CASSLGPLAGRTYNEQFF
TRBJ2-1,TRBD2,TRBV18,NA,TGTGCCAGCTCATTGGTTCCGGGACTAGCAGACAATGAGCAGTTCTTC,CASSLVPGLADNEQFF
TRBJ1-2,NA,TRBV5-4,NA,TGTGCCAGCAGCTTAGTACAGGGAGATGGCTATGGCTACACCTTC,CASSLVQGDGYGYTF
TRBJ2-3,TRBD1,TRBV7-2,NA,TGTGCCAGCAGCGTCCCCACAGGGGGCCATGGATCCGAAGCGCAGTATTTT,CASSVPTGGHGSEAQYF
TRBJ2-1,TRBD1,TRBV30,NA,TGTGCCTGGAGAAAACAGGGGGGTTACAATGAGCAGTTCTTC,CAWRKQGGYNEQFF
TRBJ2-1,NA,TRBV5-4,few,TGTGCCAGCAGCACGGGACTTGGGAATGAGCAGTTCTTC,CASSTGLGNEQFF
TRBJ2-6,NA,TRBV29-1,NA,TGCAGCGTTGCAAAACGGGGAAGTCTAAGCTCTGGGGCCAACGTCCTGACTTTC,CSVAKRGSLSSGANVLTF
TRBJ2-7,NA,TRBV29-1,NA,TGCAGCGTTGCTGGCCGGGGGAGACCTAAGACCTACGAGCAGTACTTC,CSVAGRGRPKTYEQYF
TRBJ2-2,TRBD2,TRBV28,once,TGTGCCAGCAGCCGCGGGACTATTTACACCGGGGAGCTGTTTTTT,CASSRGTIYTGELFF
TRBJ1-1,NA,TRBV7-2,NA,TGTGCCAGCAGCTTAGCGCGGGTTAACACTGAAGCTTTCTTT,CASSLARVNTEAFF
TRBJ1-5,TRBD1,TRBV13,NA,TGTGCCAGCAGCTTAAAGGACAGGGGTAGTCAGCCCCAGCATTTT,CASSLKDRGSQPQHF
TRBJ1-2,TRBD1,TRBV5-1,NA,TGCGCCAGCAGCGCCGGGACAGGGCCCTACGCGAACTATGGCTACACCTTC,CASSAGTGPYANYGYTF
TRBJ1-1,NA,TRBV20-1,NA,TGCAGTGCTAGAAACTCGCGAGAAGCTTTCTTT,CSARNSREAFF
TRBJ1-5,NA,TRBV2,NA,TGTGCCAGCAGTATGACCCTAGCCCCCCAGCCCCAGCATTTT,CASSMTLAPQPQHF
TRBJ2-7,TRBD1,TRBV19,few,TGTGCCAGTTCCCCCCGGACAGGGCCCGGGGAGCAGTACTTC,CASSPRTGPGEQYF
TRBJ2-7,NA,TRBV6-5,NA,TGTGCCAGCAGCCCCCGGGCAGGGCACGAGCAGTACTTC,CASSPRAGHEQYF
TRBJ2-1,TRBD2,TRBV12-5,NA,TGTGCTAGTGGTTTGGTCATCGGACTAGCGGGAGCGAACTCCTACAATGAGCAGTTCTTC,CASGLVIGLAGANSYNEQFF
TRBJ1-2,NA,TRBV6-1,NA,TGTGCCATCAGACAGGACTATGGCTACACCTTC,CAIRQDYGYTF
TRBJ1-5,TRBD1,TRBV4-1,NA,TGCGCCAGCAGCCAACTCACTCCGGGACAGGGGTCGGCCCAGCATTTT,CASSQLTPGQGSAQHF
TRBJ1-1,NA,TRBV6-5,NA,TGTGCCAGCAGTTACGGACAGCCGAACACTGAAGCTTTCTTT,CASSYGQPNTEAFF
TRBJ2-2,NA,TRBV5-1,NA,TGCGCCAGCTCGCCCCTGGGGGGGGCGGGCGGGGAGCTGTTTTTT,CASSPLGGAGGELFF
TRBJ2-2,TRBD1,TRBV7-3,NA,TGTGCCAGCAGCTCTACAGGGGGCACCGGGGAGCTGTTTTTT,CASSSTGGTGELFF
TRBJ2-5,TRBD1,TRBV4-2,NA,TGTGCCAGCAGCCTACAGGGGAACCAAGAGACCCAGTACTTC,CASSLQGNQETQYF
TRBJ2-1,TRBD2,TRBV28,NA,TGTGCCAGCAGTTTATCCAGACTAGCGGTTAACAATGAGCAGTTCTTC,CASSLSRLAVNNEQFF
TRBJ1-2,TRBD1,TRBV19,NA,TGTGCCAGCCGGGACAGGCTCTATGGCTACACCTTC,CASRDRLYGYTF
TRBJ2-1,NA,TRBV6-5,NA,TGTGCCAGCAGCCCACTACGGAGAGACAATGAGCAGTTCTTC,CASSPLRRDNEQFF
TRBJ1-2,TRBD1,TRBV5-1,NA,TGCGCCAGCAGCTTGGGGACAGGTCATGGCTACACCTTC,CASSLGTGHGYTF
TRBJ2-7,TRBD1,TRBV19,NA,TGTGCCAGTAGTATAAACAGGGGGGACTCCTACGAGCAGTACTTC,CASSINRGDSYEQYF
TRBJ1-5,NA,TRBV18,NA,TGTGCCAGCTCACTCCCCACAGAGAATCAGCCCCAGCATTTT,CASSLPTENQPQHF
TRBJ1-5,TRBD1,TRBV19,once,TGTGCCAGCAGCCCGGGACAGGGCTATCAGCCCCAGCATTTT,CASSPGQGYQPQHF
TRBJ2-1,TRBD1,TRBV6-5,NA,TGTGCCAGCAGAAGTACCAGGGGGAGCTACAATGAGCAGTTCTTC,CASRSTRGSYNEQFF